The 21 T cell receptor beta chains below all came from one sample that was sequenced in a study of cytomegalovirus exposure and HLA in healthy donors. Libraries were prepared by immunoSEQ multiplex PCR; TCRdb keeps only in-frame clonotypes and omits some of them. The data contain about 160,000 clones, 85% to 90% of them singletons. The sequenced sample was PBMCs. All receptors derive from a young man in good health and CMV-seropositive.

The V gene is TRBV10-3, the J gene TRBJ2-2; 7 bases align to TRBD2. This CDR3 is built from 17 residues. V was clipped by 6 bases and J by 2 bases; unmatched bases: 12. Germline CDR1 ENHRY, CDR2 SYGVKD. CDR3 nucleotides: TGTGCCATCAGGGGAGGTTCTGCGGGAGTTAACACCGGGGAGCTGTTTTTT. This encodes CAIRGGSAGVNTGELFF.

V and J are TRBV28 and TRBJ2-7; 7 nucleotides line up with TRBD1. Looked up from germline, CDR1 is MDHEN and CDR2 is SYDVKM. Unmatched junction bases numbered 6, after V lost 10 bases and J lost 3 bases. The CDR3 extends over 12 amino acids. In DNA, the CDR3 is TGTGCCACCTCGGGACAGCTCTACGAGCAGTACTTC. Translating gives CATSGQLYEQYF.

This clone was seen just once. This sequence joins TRBV20-1 and TRBJ2-7; D possibly corresponds to TRBD1 (5 bases). Germline lookup yields CDR1 DFQATT and CDR2 SNEGSKA (reference sequence). The CDR3 extends over 11 amino acids. The ends were cut back, 2 bases at V and 5 bases at J, with 7 bases in the middle. CDR3 protein: CSARSRDEQYF. CDR3 nucleotides: TGCAGTGCTAGAAGCAGGGACGAGCAGTACTTC.

This chain connects TRBV19 to TRBJ1-4; D is unclear. Germline-derived CDR1 and CDR2 are LNHDA and SQIVND (reference sequence). The CDR3 has 16 amino acids. V lost 7 bases and J lost 5, with 20 bases in between. The CDR3 nucleotides are TGTGCCAGTAATGACCGCAAGCGGGGTGGGAATGAAAAACTGTTTTTT. The encoded protein is CASNDRKRGGNEKLFF.

The CDR3 sequence is CASSEGATYEQYF. The CDR3 DNA is TGTGCCAGCAGTGAAGGGGCGACCTACGAGCAGTACTTC. J is TRBJ2-7 and V is TRBV6-1; no clear D gene. This CDR3 spans 13 amino acids. The V gene's germline CDR1 is MNHNS and CDR2 SASEGT. V was pared by 1 base and J by 2 bases, with 6 bases between.

This clone occurred once. The rearrangement joins TRBV5-1 to TRBJ1-1, with a weak D call TRBD1 (6 bases). Between the trimmed V and J ends, which lost 4 bases and 7 bases, there was a span of 17 bases. Looked up from germline, CDR1 is SGHRS and CDR2 is YFSETQ. The length of the CDR3 is 14 residues. Written as DNA, the CDR3 is TGCGCCAGCAGCCCACAGGGTGATTATAATGAAGCTTTCTTT. This codes for CASSPQGDYNEAFF.

The chain uses TRBV19 and TRBJ2-2; 7 bases align to TRBD2. Germline values: CDR1 LNHDA, CDR2 SQIVND (reference sequence). The CDR3 is 16 amino acids. V gave up 7 bases and J gave up 4 bases; unmatched junction bases: 12. This CDR3 reads CASKLFREASTGELFF. CDR3 coding DNA: TGTGCCAGTAAGCTTTTCCGGGAGGCTAGCACCGGGGAGCTGTTTTTT.

This chain connects TRBV28 to TRBJ2-1; 7 bases line up with TRBD2. CDR1 is MDHEN and CDR2 is SYDVKM in the germline V gene. The CDR3 consists of 15 residues. J gave up 9 bases and V 6 bases, and 14 bases lay outside the gene matches. As DNA, the CDR3 is TGTGCCAGCAGACCCCCAGCGGGATCGACCGGTGAGCAGTTCTTC. Amino acids: CASRPPAGSTGEQFF.

The chain couples TRBV5-1 to TRBJ2-5; TRBD1 matches 10 bases. CDR1 and CDR2 (germline): SGHRS, YFSETQ. J was trimmed by 4 bases and V by 3 bases; bases with no gene match: 6. This CDR3 has 15 amino acids. CDR3 nucleotide sequence: TGCGCCAGCAGCTCGTCGGGACAGGGGTTAGAGACCCAGTACTTC. It is translated as CASSSSGQGLETQYF. The full variable domain, its missing parts supplied by reference TRBV5-1 and TRBJ2-5, is KAGVTQTPRYLIKTRGQQVTLSCSPISGHRSVSWYQQTPGQGLQFLFEYFSETQRNKGNFPGRFSGRQFSNSRSEMNVSTLELGDSALYLCASSSSGQGLETQYFGPGTRLLVL.

The V call is TRBV16, the J call TRBJ1-5; D perhaps matches TRBD1 (5 bases). Trimming stripped 2 bases from V and 2 bases from J, with 10 bases between. The germline gives CDR1 KGHSY, CDR2 FQNENV. This CDR3 is built from 15 residues. CDR3 nucleotide sequence: TGTGCCAGCAGCCAACAGGGTATCGGCAATCAGCCCCAGCATTTT. Translating gives CASSQQGIGNQPQHF.

This rearrangement joins TRBV2 to TRBJ2-7; 13 bases map to TRBD2. This CDR3 is built from 15 residues. Trimming cost V 10 bases and J 5 bases; bases outside gene matches: 11. Germline V gene data show CDR1 as SNHLY and CDR2 as FYNNEI. DNA of the CDR3: TGTGCCATCTTAACTTCCGGGACTAGCGGGAACGAGCAGTACTTC. Encoded protein: CAILTSGTSGNEQYF.

This chain joins TRBV6-1 and TRBJ1-5, with 8 bases lining up with TRBD1. The CDR3 extends over 15 amino acids. Trimming removed 8 bases from V and 0 bases from J; junction bases left unmatched: 6. Germline assignment: CDR1 MNHNS and CDR2 SASEGT. The DNA for the CDR3 is TGTGCCAGCCGGCAGGGGGCGGGTAGCAATCAGCCCCAGCATTTT. It specifies CASRQGAGSNQPQHF.

V gene TRBV29-1 combines with J gene TRBJ2-7; 9 bases match TRBD1. The CDR3 extends over 12 amino acids. Trimming removed 5 bases from V and 2 bases from J; junction bases left unmatched: 1. The germline V gene encodes CDR1 SQVTM and CDR2 ANQGSEA. CDR3 in DNA: TGCAGCGTTCGACAGGGGGCCTACGAGCAGTACTTC. It specifies CSVRQGAYEQYF.

This clone was observed once. V usage is TRBV27 and J usage is TRBJ2-3, with D possibly matching TRBD2 (6 bases). The CDR3 totals 15 residues. The germline V gene has CDR1 MNHEY and CDR2 SMNVEV (reference sequence). Trimming removed 1 base from V and 4 bases from J, with 12 bases in between. For the CDR3, the DNA is TGTGCCAGCAGTTTATTGGCGGGGTGGGCAGATACGCAGTATTTT. It codes for CASSLLAGWADTQYF.

V usage is TRBV11-3 and J usage is TRBJ1-1; the D is unclear. The V and J ends lost 1 base and 7 bases respectively, with 4 bases between them. The CDR3 covers 11 residues. CDR1 SGHNT and CDR2 YENEEA come from the germline V gene. CDR3 sequence (DNA): TGTGCCAGCAGCTTAGGAGGTGAAGCTTTCTTT. Amino acid sequence: CASSLGGEAFF.

CDR3 loop: CASSQEGGLRELFF. CDR3 DNA sequence: TGCGCCAGCAGCCAAGAGGGGGGGCTCCGGGAGCTGTTTTTT. V is TRBV4-1 and J is TRBJ2-2; D perhaps matches TRBD2 (7 bases). The CDR3 loop spans 14 amino acids. Germline values: CDR1 MGHRA, CDR2 YSYEKL. Trimming took 0 bases from V and 9 from J, leaving 11 bases between them.

The rearrangement joins TRBV5-4 to TRBJ2-7; 8 positions agree with TRBD2. The CDR3 consists of 14 residues. The junction had 6 bases not matched to a gene; V was cut back by 4 bases and J by 3 bases. The germline V gene encodes CDR1 SGHNT and CDR2 YYREEE (reference sequence). CDR3 in amino acids: CASSPGTSGYEQYF. The CDR3 DNA follows: TGTGCCAGCAGCCCCGGGACTAGTGGCTACGAGCAGTACTTC.

The chain couples TRBV5-1 to TRBJ2-7; no clear D gene. Germline CDR1 reads SGHRS; CDR2 reads YFSETQ. This CDR3 has 15 residues. Trimming removed 5 bases from V and 5 bases from J, with 20 bases in between. CDR3 residues: CASSPRELVIHEQYF. CDR3 sequence (DNA): TGCGCCAGCAGTCCGCGTGAGCTAGTCATCCACGAGCAGTACTTC.

The chain employs TRBV4-1 and TRBJ1-4, with D possibly TRBD1 on 5 matching bases. Deletions cut 2 bases from V and 2 bases from J, with 12 bases between. CDR1 is MGHRA and CDR2 is YSYEKL in the germline V gene. The CDR3 totals 16 residues. The DNA for the CDR3 is TGCGCCAGCAGCCAATCTAGACAGCACACTAATGAAAAACTGTTTTTT. It encodes CASSQSRQHTNEKLFF.

The table lists this clone with a count of one. Here the CDR3 reads CSVWPSGGSNGYTF. In nucleotides, the CDR3 is TGCAGCGTTTGGCCCTCGGGGGGTTCGAATGGCTACACCTTC. V and J are TRBV29-1 and TRBJ1-2; possibly TRBD1 for D (5 bases). In germline, CDR1 is SQVTM, CDR2 ANQGSEA. The CDR3 sequence is 14 residues long. Trimming pared 5 bases from V and 6 bases from J, leaving 19 bases between.

The rearrangement links TRBV4-1 to TRBJ1-2; 7 bases fit TRBD1. The CDR3 covers 16 residues. Germline V gives CDR1 MGHRA, CDR2 YSYEKL. V shed 1 base, J shed 2 bases, and the junction held 7 bases outside the gene matches. The CDR3 sequence: CASSQVLTGANYGYTF. For the CDR3, the DNA is TGCGCCAGCAGCCAAGTATTAACAGGGGCAAACTATGGCTACACCTTC.